The clone carrying this TCR beta chain was seen only a few times. Its antigen is still unknown. The record originates from a study of CD8+ T cells in alopecia areata. Germline trimming cut 0 bases from V and 12 bases from J; bases unmatched to any gene: 13. Per the germline V gene, CDR1 is LNHNV and CDR2 is YYDKDF (reference sequence). This CDR3 comprises 16 residues. RNA extraction and reverse transcription yielded cDNA as sequencing template. TCRdb's table, derived via immunoSEQ multiplex PCR, lists solely in-frame clones and lacks some. Of more than 95,000 clones in the sample, roughly 68% were seen once. PBMCs, the starting material, were the source of sorted CD4+ and CD8+ T cells. Study results and limitations: Scalp samples also yield sequences from resident alphabeta T cells of normal skin. Clonality in lesional scalp, especially alopecia totalis/universalis, exceeded that of normal scalp.

This TCR came from a human donor in good health. The V gene is TRBV15, the J gene TRBJ1-5; 8 bases agree with TRBD1. The sample consisted of CD4+ T cells sorted from blood. The CDR3, as DNA: TGTGCCACCAGCAGAGACACCGGGACAGGCAGTTTTCTCCAGCATTTT. Translating it yields CATSRDTGTGSFLQHF.